This note documents a single T cell receptor beta chain sequence. Deletions cut 2 bases from V and 7 bases from J, with 14 bases between. CDR3 length: 14 amino acids. CDR1 is LGHDT, CDR2 YNNKEL, per germline (reference sequence). This sample was included in a study of blood T cell repertoires in COVID-19. On the study more broadly: Researchers got acute and convalescent COVID-19 samples from the United States, Italy and Spain. PBMCs, B-cell-depleted T cells, or T cells provided the cDNA or gDNA that made up the material.

In the authors' methods: Amplifying reference gene primers gave estimates of nucleated cell counts. Assay used: immunoSEQ multiplex PCR; TCRdb lists only in-frame clones, some missing. Clonal size and the V and J genes are those of that table, whereas D and trimming came from the DNA. The sample lists 100,000 to 150,000 clones, around 76% occurring once. The chain couples TRBV3-1 (or the pseudogene TRBV3-2) to TRBJ1-1, with D perhaps matching TRBD1 (6 bases). The specimen sequenced was peripheral blood. The receptor was derived from a man in his sixties with acute or convalescent COVID-19. Here the CDR3 DNA reads TGTGCCAGCAGCCAAAAGGGGGTGAGCAGTGAAGCTTTCTTT. Translating gives CASSQKGVSSEAFF.